This T cell receptor beta chain was found in a study of blood T cell repertoires in COVID-19. About the research overall: Sample material is recorded as cDNA or gDNA derived from T cells, B-cell-depleted T cells, or PBMCs.

The CDR3 totals 15 residues. Germline assignment: CDR1 SGHNT and CDR2 YENEEA. The ends lost 5 bases at V and 2 bases at J; junction bases unmatched: 7. The assay was immunoSEQ multiplex PCR, and TCRdb's table has in-frame clones only and misses some. Of about 240,000 clones in the sample, about 80% were seen once. This clonotype was obtained from a woman aged 80 or over with acute or convalescent COVID-19. The source material was peripheral blood. V gene TRBV11-3 combines with J gene TRBJ1-1, with 8 bases that match TRBD1. This CDR3 is CASSAGTGTNTEAFF. CDR3 nucleotides: TGTGCCAGCAGCGCCGGGACAGGCACTAACACTGAAGCTTTCTTT.